This T cell receptor beta chain stems from a study of cytomegalovirus exposure and HLA in healthy donors. The CDR3 runs 14 residues. Trimming cost V 4 bases and J 5 bases; bases outside gene matches: 3. The germline V gene has CDR1 LNHDA and CDR2 SQIVND (reference sequence). Primers included in the PCR were 60 Vbeta and 13 Jbeta primers. Original data processing: In a later analysis, about 11 million of 60 million to 80 million unique beta chains occurred in at least two donors. TCRdb's copy holds only in-frame clones and misses some; the assay was immunoSEQ multiplex PCR. That table is the source of V, J and clone size, and D and trimming were worked out from the DNA. The sample consists of 150,000 to 200,000 clones, roughly 77% of them appearing once.

The V and J genes are TRBV19 and TRBJ2-7; 12 bases line up with TRBD1. This TCR derives from a woman aged 40 to 50 in good health and CMV-seropositive. The sample comprised PBMCs. CDR3 protein: CASSRDRGRNEQYF. CDR3 sequence (DNA): TGTGCCAGTAGTAGGGACAGGGGGCGGAACGAGCAGTACTTC. The full variable domain, its missing parts supplied by reference TRBV19 and TRBJ2-7, is DGGITQSPKYLFRKEGQNVTLSCEQNLNHDAMYWYRQDPGQGLRLIYYSQIVNDFQKGDIAEGYSVSREKKESFPLTVTSAQKNPTAFYLCASSRDRGRNEQYFGPGTRLTVT.